The rows below give T cell receptor beta chains drawn from one sample of a study of tumor-infiltrating lymphocytes in primary liver carcinoma. TCRdb recomputed calls from the multiplex PCR reads with MiXCR, one row per CDR3 protein. Of roughly 100,000 distinct CDR3 sequences in the sample, 80% to 85% are singletons; the top ten hold approximately 21%. Source material: liver tumor tissue from sampling region 3. The receptors here all came from a middle-aged man with primary liver carcinoma and hepatitis B virus infection. CDR3s include the opening cysteine and the closing phenylalanine or tryptophan. The D gene is left open where the match is weak. Clone size is not always given. Where it is, it says once, few, many or a class for expanded clones.

D gene,V gene,J gene,clone size,CDR3 protein,CDR3 DNA
TRBD2,TRBV5-1,TRBJ2-7,NA,CASGLDRCSGRFLPEHYF,TGCGCCAGCGGCTTGGATCGTTGTAGCGGGAGATTCCTCCCCGAGCATTACTTC
NA,TRBV29-1,TRBJ2-1,NA,CSVSKVGYNGQFF,TGCAGCGTTTCTAAGGTGGGATACAATGGGCAATTCTTC
TRBD2,TRBV14,TRBJ2-1,NA,CASSQDRSGSGVRNEQLF,TGTGCCAGTAGCCAAGATCGGAGCGGGAGTGGGGTAAGGAATGAGCAGCTCTTC
NA,TRBV6-1,TRBJ2-3,large,CASKPSTDTQYF,TGTGCCAGCAAGCCCAGCACAGATACGCAGTATTTT
NA,TRBV5-8,TRBJ2-1,NA,CASSLNAEQFF,TGTGCCAGCAGCTTGAATGCTGAGCAGTTCTTC
TRBD2,TRBV11-1,TRBJ2-4,once,CASSFPRTSGAKNIRYF,TGTGCCAGTAGCTTTCCCCGGACTAGCGGGGCCAAAAACATTCGGTACTTC
NA,TRBV30,TRBJ1-5,NA,CAWAIAGGHNQPQHF,TGTGCCTGGGCCATCGCGGGGGGCCACAATCAGCCCCAGCATTTT
TRBD1,TRBV11-1,TRBJ2-7,NA,CTSRGKQSYEQYF,TGCACCAGCAGGGGGAAGCAATCCTACGAGCAGTACTTC
TRBD2,TRBV11-3,TRBJ2-4,NA,CASIFPGISGTENIRYF,TGTGCCAGCATCTTTCCCGGGATTAGCGGGACCGAAAACATTCGGTACTTC
TRBD1,TRBV4-1,TRBJ2-5,few,CTSSPEDREYETQYF,TGTACCAGCAGCCCTGAGGACAGGGAGTACGAGACCCAGTACTTC
NA,TRBV11-3,TRBJ2-1,once,CAISLNADEQFF,TGTGCCATCAGCTTAAATGCTGATGAGCAGTTCTTC
NA,TRBV30,TRBJ1-2,NA,CAWRGVYGYSF,TGTGCCTGGAGGGGGGTATATGGCTACAGCTTC
NA,TRBV4-2,TRBJ1-6,NA,CASSQEGSGGHSPLHF,TGTGCAAGCAGCCAAGAGGGGTCAGGAGGACATTCACCCCTCCACTTT
NA,TRBV7-8,TRBJ2-3,NA,CDSSPLLESTDTQYF,TGTGACAGCAGCCCTCTACTAGAAAGCACAGATACGCAGTATTTT
NA,TRBV6-1,TRBJ1-4,few,CASAIATTNEKLLF,TGTGCCAGCGCTATCGCTACAACTAATGAAAAACTGCTTTTT
TRBD1,TRBV10-3,TRBJ2-3,NA,CAINAGRGRTDTLYF,TGTGCCATTAATGCTGGCAGGGGGCGCACAGATACGCTGTATTTT
NA,TRBV12-3/TRBV12-4,TRBJ1-5,NA,CASSLNRGSKQPQHF,TGTGCCAGCAGTTTAAATCGGGGTAGCAAACAGCCTCAGCATTTT
NA,TRBV11-2,TRBJ2-7,NA,CISSLTPGAEQYF,TGTATCAGCAGCTTGACCCCTGGCGCTGAGCAGTACTTC
TRBD1,TRBV24-1,TRBJ2-4,NA,CATSDWTGGVNIKYF,TGTGCCACCAGTGATTGGACAGGGGGGGTGAACATTAAGTACTTC
TRBD1,TRBV2,TRBJ1-2,NA,CAGSWDRGYGSGYTF,TGTGCCGGCAGCTGGGACAGGGGTTACGGCTCTGGCTACACCTTC
NA,TRBV29-1,TRBJ2-1,NA,CSAGVAVEFYNEQFF,TGCAGCGCTGGAGTAGCGGTAGAGTTCTACAATGAGCAGTTCTTC
TRBD1,TRBV2,TRBJ1-1,NA,CASSFGGGTKAFF,TGTGCCAGCAGTTTTGGAGGGGGCACTAAAGCTTTCTTT
NA,TRBV5-1,TRBJ2-1,NA,CAGSLVGESYNEQFF,TGCGCCGGCAGCTTGGTTGGGGAGTCCTACAATGAGCAGTTCTTC
NA,TRBV10-3,TRBJ2-1,NA,CAISDRQLYYNEQFF,TGTGCCATCAGTGATCGGCAGCTTTACTACAATGAACAGTTCTTC
NA,TRBV11-1,TRBJ2-5,few,CASNSGALTQYF,TGTGCCAGCAACTCTGGCGCTTTGACCCAGTATTTC
TRBD2,TRBV4-1,TRBJ2-2,NA,CASSQDPPPSGEHRELFF,TGCGCCAGCAGCCAAGACCCCCCCCCTAGCGGCGAACACCGGGAGCTGTTTTTT
NA,TRBV11-2,TRBJ2-6,NA,CATQRPGSGASLLTF,TGTGCCACCCAGCGGCCGGGCTCTGGGGCCAGCCTCCTGACTTTC
TRBD1,TRBV12-3/TRBV12-4,TRBJ1-2,few,CVSSSRDRGDYTF,TGTGTCAGCAGTTCCCGGGACAGGGGGGACTACACCTTC
NA,TRBV7-2,TRBJ2-2,NA,CASTQIAGELFF,TGTGCCAGCACCCAAATCGCCGGGGAGCTGTTTTTT
NA,TRBV10-3,TRBJ1-5,NA,CPISESGEQPQHF,TGTCCCATCAGTGAGTCGGGGGAACAGCCCCAGCATTTT
NA,TRBV11-1,TRBJ2-2,NA,CADSLWDTGELFF,TGTGCCGACAGCTTGTGGGACACCGGGGAGCTGTTTTTT
NA,TRBV11-1,TRBJ2-2,NA,CASSYTVYFSGELFF,TGTGCCAGCAGCTATACAGTATATTTCTCCGGGGAGCTGTTTTTT
NA,TRBV10-2,TRBJ2-5,NA,CASSDTGAGTQYF,TGCGCCAGCAGTGATACCGGGGCGGGGACCCAGTACTTC